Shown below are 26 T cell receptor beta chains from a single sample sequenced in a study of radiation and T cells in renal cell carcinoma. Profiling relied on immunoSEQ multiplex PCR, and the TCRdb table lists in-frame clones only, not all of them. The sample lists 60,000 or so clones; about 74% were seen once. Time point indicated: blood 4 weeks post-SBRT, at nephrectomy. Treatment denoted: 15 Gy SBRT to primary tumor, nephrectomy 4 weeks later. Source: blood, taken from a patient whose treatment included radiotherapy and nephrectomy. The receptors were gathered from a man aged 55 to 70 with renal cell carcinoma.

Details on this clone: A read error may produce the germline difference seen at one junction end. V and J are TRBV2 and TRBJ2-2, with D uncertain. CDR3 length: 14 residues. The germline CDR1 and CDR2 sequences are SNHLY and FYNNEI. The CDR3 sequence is CVSSVLVFSGELFF. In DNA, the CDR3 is TGTGTCAGCAGTGTTCTAGTTTTCTCCGGGGAGCTGTTTTTT. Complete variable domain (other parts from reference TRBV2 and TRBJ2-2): EPEVTQTPSHQVTQMGQEVILRCVPISNHLYFYWYRQILGQKVEFLVSFYNNEISEKSEIFDDQFSVERPDGSNFTLKIRSTKLEDSAMYFCVSSVLVFSGELFFGEGSRLTVL.

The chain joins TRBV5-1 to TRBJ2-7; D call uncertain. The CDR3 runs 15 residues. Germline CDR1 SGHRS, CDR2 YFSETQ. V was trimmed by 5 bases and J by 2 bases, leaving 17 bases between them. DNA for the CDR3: TGCGCCAGCAGTTTTTCACCCGGGCCTCCCTACGAGCAGTACTTC. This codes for CASSFSPGPPYEQYF.

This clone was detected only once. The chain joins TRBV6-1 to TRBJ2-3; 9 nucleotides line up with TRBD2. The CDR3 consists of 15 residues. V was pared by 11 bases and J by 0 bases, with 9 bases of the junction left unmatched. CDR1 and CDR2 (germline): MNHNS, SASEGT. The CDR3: CAGEGTSGSTDTQYF. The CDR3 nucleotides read TGTGCCGGAGAGGGAACTAGCGGGAGCACAGATACGCAGTATTTT.

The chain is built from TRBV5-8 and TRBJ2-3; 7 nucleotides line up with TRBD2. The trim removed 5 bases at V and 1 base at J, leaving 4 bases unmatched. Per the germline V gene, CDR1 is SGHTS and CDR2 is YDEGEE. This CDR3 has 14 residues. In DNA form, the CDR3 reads TGTGCCAGCAGTTGGGCGGGAGGCACAGATACGCAGTATTTT. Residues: CASSWAGGTDTQYF. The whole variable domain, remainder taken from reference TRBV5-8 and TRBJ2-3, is EAGVTQSPTHLIKTRGQQATLRCSPISGHTSVYWYQQALGLGLQFLLWYDEGEERNRGNFPPRFSGRQFPNYSSELNVNALELEDSALYLCASSWAGGTDTQYFGPGTRLTVL.

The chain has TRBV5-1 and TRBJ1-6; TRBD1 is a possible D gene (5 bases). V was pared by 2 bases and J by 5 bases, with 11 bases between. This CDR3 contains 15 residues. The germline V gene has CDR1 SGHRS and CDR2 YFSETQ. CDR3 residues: CASSLDSKNNSPLHF. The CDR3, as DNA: TGCGCCAGCAGCTTAGACAGCAAGAATAATTCACCCCTCCACTTT.

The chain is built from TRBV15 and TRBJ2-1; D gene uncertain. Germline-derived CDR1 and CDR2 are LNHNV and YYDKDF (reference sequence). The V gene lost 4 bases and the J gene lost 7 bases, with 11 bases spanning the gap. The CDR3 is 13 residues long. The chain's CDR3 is CATSTFTGNEQFF. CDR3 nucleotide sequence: TGTGCCACCAGCACATTTACTGGAAATGAGCAGTTCTTC.

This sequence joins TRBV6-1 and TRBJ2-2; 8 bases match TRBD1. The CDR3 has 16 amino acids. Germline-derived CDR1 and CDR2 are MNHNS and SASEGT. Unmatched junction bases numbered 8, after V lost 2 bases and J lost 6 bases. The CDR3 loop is CASSETQGVFAGELFF. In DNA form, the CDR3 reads TGTGCCAGCAGTGAAACACAGGGGGTTTTCGCCGGGGAGCTGTTTTTT.

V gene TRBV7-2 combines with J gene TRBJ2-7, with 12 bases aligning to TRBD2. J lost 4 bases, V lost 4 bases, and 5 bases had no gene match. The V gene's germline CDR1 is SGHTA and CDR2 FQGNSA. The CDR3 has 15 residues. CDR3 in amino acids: CASSSSSGGAYEQYF. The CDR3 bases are TGTGCCAGCAGCTCTTCTAGCGGGGGGGCGTACGAGCAGTACTTC. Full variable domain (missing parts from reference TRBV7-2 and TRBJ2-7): GAGVSQSPSNKVTEKGKDVELRCDPISGHTALYWYRQSLGQGLEFLIYFQGNSAPDKSGLPSDRFSAERTGGSVSTLTIQRTQQEDSAVYLCASSSSSGGAYEQYFGPGTRLTVT.

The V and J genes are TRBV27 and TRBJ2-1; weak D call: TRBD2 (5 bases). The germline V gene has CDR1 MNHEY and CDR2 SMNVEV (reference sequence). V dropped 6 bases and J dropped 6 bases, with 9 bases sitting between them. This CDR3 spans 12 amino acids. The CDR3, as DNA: TGTGCCAGCAGACTAGACCTCAATGAGCAGTTCTTC. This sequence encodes CASRLDLNEQFF.

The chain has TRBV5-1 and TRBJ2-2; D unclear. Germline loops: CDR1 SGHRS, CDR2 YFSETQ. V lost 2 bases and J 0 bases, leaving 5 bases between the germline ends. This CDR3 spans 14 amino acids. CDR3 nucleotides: TGCGCCAGCAGCTTAATACCGAACACCGGGGAGCTGTTTTTT. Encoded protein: CASSLIPNTGELFF.

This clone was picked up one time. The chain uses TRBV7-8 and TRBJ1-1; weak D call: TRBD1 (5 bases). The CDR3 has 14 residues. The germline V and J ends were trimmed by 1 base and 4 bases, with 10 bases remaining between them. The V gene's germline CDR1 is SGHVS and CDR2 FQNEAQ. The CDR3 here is CASSLVAGSTEAFF. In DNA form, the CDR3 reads TGTGCCAGCAGCTTAGTAGCAGGGTCCACTGAAGCTTTCTTT.

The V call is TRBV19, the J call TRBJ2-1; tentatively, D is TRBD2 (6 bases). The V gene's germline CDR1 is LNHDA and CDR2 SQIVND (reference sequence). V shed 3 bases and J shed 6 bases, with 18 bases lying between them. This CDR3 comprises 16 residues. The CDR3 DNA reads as TGTGCCAGTAGTATCGGGACTTCTTTTAGTGGCAATGAGCAGTTCTTC. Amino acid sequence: CASSIGTSFSGNEQFF.

CDR3 amino acids: CASSEDPGYNEQFF. The CDR3 bases are TGTGCCAGCAGTGAAGACCCGGGGTACAATGAGCAGTTCTTC. The rearrangement joins TRBV2 to TRBJ2-1, with D perhaps matching TRBD2 (5 bases). Trimming cost V 1 base and J 4 bases, with 8 bases left between them. Per germline, CDR1 SNHLY and CDR2 FYNNEI. This CDR3 region has 14 residues.

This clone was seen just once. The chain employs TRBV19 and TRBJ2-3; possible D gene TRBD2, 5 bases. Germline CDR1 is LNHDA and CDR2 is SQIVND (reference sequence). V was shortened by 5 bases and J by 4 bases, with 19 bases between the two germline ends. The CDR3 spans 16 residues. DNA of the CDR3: TGTGCCAGTAGTCATTCCGGGATCAGTCGGGCAGATACGCAGTATTTT. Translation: CASSHSGISRADTQYF. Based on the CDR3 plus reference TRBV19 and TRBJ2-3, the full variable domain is DGGITQSPKYLFRKEGQNVTLSCEQNLNHDAMYWYRQDPGQGLRLIYYSQIVNDFQKGDIAEGYSVSREKKESFPLTVTSAQKNPTAFYLCASSHSGISRADTQYFGPGTRLTVL.

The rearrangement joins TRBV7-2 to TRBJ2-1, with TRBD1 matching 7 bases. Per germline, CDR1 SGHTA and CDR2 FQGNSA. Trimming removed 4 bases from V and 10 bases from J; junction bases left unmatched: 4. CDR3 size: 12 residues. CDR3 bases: TGTGCCAGCAGCTCTTACAGGGGAGAGCAGTTCTTC. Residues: CASSSYRGEQFF.

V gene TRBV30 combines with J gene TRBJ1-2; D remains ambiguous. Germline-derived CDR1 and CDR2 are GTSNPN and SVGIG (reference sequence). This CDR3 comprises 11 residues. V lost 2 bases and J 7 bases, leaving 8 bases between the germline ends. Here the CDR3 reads CAWSPWGGYTF. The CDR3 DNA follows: TGTGCCTGGAGTCCCTGGGGTGGCTACACCTTC.

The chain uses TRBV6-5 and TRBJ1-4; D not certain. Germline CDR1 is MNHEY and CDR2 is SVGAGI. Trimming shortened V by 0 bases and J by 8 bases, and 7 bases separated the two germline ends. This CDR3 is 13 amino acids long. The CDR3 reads CASSYSSGEKLFF. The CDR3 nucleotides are TGTGCCAGCAGTTACTCGTCCGGCGAAAAACTGTTTTTT.

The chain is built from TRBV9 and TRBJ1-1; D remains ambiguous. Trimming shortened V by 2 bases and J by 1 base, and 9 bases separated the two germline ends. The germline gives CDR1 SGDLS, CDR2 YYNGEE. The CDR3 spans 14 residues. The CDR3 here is CASSVVRENTEAFF. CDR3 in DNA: TGTGCCAGCAGCGTGGTAAGGGAGAACACTGAAGCTTTCTTT. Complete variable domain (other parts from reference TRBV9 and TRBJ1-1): DSGVTQTPKHLITATGQRVTLRCSPRSGDLSVYWYQQSLDQGLQFLIQYYNGEERAKGNILERFSAQQFPDLHSELNLSSLELGDSALYFCASSVVRENTEAFFGQGTRLTVV.

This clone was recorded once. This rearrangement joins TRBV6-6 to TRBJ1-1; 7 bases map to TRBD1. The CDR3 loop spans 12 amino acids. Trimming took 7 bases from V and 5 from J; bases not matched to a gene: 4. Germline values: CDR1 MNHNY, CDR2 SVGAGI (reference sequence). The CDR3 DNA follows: TGTGCCAGCACCACAGGGGAGACTGAAGCTTTCTTT. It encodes CASTTGETEAFF.

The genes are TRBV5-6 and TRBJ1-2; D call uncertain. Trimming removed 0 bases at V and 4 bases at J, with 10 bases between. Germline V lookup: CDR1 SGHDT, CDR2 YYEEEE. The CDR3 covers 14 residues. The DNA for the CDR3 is TGTGCCAGCAGCTTGGGTAGCGAATTCTATGGCTACACCTTC. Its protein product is CASSLGSEFYGYTF.

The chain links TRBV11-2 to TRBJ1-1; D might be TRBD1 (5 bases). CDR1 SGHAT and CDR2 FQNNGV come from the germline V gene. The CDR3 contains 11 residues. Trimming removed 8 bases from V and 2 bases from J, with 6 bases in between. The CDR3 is CASGGNTEAFF. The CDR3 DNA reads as TGTGCCAGCGGGGGAAACACTGAAGCTTTCTTT.

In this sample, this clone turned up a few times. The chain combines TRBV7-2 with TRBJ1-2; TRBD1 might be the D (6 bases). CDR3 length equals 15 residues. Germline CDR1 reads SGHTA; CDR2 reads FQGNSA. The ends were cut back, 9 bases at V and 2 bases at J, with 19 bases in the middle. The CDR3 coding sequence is TGTGCCAGTCTAGGGAAGAGACAGGAGAACTATGGCTACACCTTC. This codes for CASLGKRQENYGYTF.

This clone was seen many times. DNA for the CDR3: TGTGCCAGCAGCTTAGAGGCGGGGGCGGCCTACGAGCAGTACTTC. It specifies CASSLEAGAAYEQYF. The chain couples TRBV7-9 to TRBJ2-7, with a possible D match to TRBD2 (7 bases). The V gene lost 1 base and the J gene lost 2 bases, with 12 bases spanning the gap. CDR3 length: 15 amino acids. From germline, CDR1 is SEHNR and CDR2 FQNEAQ (reference sequence).

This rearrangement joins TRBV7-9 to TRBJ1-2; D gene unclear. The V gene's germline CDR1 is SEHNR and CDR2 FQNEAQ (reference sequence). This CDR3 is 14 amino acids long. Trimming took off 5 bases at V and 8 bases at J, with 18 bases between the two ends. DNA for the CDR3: TGTGCCAGCAGCCTACAGACCAGTTCGGGGGGCTACACCTTC. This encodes CASSLQTSSGGYTF.

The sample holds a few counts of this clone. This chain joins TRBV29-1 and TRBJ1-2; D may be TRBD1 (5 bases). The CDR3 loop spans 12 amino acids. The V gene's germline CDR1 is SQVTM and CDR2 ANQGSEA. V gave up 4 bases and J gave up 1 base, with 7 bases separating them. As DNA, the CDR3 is TGCAGCGTTGTAGACAGTAACTATGGCTACACCTTC. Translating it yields CSVVDSNYGYTF. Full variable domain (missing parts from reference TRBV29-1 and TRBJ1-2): SAVISQKPSRDICQRGTSLTIQCQVDSQVTMMFWYRQQPGQSLTLIATANQGSEATYESGFVIDKFPISRPNLTFSTLTVSNMSPEDSSIYLCSVVDSNYGYTFGSGTRLTVV.

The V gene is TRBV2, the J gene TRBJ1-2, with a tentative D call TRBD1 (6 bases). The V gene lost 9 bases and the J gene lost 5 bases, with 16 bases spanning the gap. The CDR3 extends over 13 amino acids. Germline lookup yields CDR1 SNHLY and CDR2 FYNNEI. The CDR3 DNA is TGTGCCAGTCCAGGGGCAGAAACGTATGGCTACACCTTC. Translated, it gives CASPGAETYGYTF.